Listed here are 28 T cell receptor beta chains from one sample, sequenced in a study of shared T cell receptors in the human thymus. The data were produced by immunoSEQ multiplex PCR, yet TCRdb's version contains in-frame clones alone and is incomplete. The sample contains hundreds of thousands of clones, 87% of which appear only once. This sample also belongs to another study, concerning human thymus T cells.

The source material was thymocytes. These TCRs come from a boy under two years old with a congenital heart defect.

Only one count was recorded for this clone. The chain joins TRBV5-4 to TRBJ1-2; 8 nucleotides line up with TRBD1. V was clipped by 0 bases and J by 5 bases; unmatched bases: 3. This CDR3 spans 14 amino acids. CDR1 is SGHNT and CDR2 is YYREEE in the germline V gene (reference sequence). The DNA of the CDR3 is TGTGCCAGCAGCTTGGAGGACAGGGATTATGGCTACACCTTC. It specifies CASSLEDRDYGYTF.

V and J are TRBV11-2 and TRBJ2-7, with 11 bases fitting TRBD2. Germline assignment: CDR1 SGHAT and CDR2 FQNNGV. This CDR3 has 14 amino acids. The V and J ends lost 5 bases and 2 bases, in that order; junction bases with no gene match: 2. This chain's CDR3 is CASSTSGSTYEQYF. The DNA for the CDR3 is TGTGCCAGCAGCACTAGCGGGAGTACCTACGAGCAGTACTTC.

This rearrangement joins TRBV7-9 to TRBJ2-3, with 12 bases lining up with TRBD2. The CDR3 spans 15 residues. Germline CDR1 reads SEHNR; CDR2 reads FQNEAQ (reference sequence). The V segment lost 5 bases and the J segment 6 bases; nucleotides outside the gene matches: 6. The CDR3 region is CASSPRTSGTDTQYF. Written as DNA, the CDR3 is TGTGCCAGCAGCCCGAGGACTAGCGGGACGGATACGCAGTATTTT.

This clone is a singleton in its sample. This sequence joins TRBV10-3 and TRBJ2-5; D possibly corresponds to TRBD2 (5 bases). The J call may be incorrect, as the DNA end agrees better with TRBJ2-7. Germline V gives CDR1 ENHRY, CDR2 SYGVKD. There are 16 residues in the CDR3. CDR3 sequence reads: CAISSPMGRLPYEQYF. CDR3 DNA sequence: TGTGCCATCTCCTCCCCAATGGGGAGATTACCCTACGAGCAGTACTTC.

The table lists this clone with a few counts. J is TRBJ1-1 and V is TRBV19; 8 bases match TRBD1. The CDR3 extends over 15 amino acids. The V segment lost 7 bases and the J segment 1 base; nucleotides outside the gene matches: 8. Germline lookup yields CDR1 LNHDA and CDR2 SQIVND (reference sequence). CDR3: CASTPPGTGNTEAFF. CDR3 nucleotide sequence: TGTGCCAGTACCCCCCCGGGGACAGGGAACACTGAAGCTTTCTTT.

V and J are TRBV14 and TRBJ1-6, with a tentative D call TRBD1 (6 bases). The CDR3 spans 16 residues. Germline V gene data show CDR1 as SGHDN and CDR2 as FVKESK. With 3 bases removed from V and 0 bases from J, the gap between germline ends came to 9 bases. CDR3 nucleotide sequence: TGTGCCAGCAGCCAGCGGGGGGCCTCCTATAATTCACCCCTCCACTTT. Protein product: CASSQRGASYNSPLHF.

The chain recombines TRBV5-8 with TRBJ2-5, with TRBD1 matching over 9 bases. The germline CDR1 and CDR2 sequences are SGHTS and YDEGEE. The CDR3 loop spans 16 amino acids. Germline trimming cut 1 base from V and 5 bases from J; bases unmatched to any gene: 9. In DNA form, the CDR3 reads TGTGCCAGCAGCTTGATACAGGGGGCTTCTCTGGAGACCCAGTACTTC. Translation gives CASSLIQGASLETQYF.

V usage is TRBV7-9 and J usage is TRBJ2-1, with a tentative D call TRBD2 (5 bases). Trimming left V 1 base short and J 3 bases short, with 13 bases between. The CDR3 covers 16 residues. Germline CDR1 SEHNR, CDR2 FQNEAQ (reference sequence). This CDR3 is CASSLVLAIYYNEQFF. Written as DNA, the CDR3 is TGTGCCAGCAGCTTAGTCCTAGCTATCTACTACAATGAGCAGTTCTTC.

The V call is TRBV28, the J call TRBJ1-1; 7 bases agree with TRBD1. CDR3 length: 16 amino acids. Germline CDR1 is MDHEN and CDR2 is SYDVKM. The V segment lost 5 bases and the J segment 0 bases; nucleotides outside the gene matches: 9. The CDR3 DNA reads TGTGCCAGCAGTACTCCGGGACAGCTCATGAACACTGAAGCTTTCTTT. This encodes CASSTPGQLMNTEAFF.

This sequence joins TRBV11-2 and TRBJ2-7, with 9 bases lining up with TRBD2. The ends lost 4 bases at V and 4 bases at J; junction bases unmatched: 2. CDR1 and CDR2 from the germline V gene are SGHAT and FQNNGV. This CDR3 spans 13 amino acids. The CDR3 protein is CASSWGLAYEQYF. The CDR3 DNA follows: TGTGCCAGCAGCTGGGGACTAGCTTACGAGCAGTACTTC.

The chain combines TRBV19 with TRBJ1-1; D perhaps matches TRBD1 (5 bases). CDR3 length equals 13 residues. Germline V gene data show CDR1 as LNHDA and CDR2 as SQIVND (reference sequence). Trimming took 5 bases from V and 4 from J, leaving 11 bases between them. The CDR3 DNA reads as TGTGCCAGTAGTCCCCAGGGTGGCACTGAAGCTTTCTTT. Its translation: CASSPQGGTEAFF.

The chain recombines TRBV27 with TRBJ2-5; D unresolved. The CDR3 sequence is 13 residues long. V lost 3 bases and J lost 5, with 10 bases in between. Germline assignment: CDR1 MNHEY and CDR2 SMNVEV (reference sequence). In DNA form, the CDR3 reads TGTGCCAGCAGTTTTTTGCTGGAGGAGACCCAGTACTTC. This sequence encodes CASSFLLEETQYF.

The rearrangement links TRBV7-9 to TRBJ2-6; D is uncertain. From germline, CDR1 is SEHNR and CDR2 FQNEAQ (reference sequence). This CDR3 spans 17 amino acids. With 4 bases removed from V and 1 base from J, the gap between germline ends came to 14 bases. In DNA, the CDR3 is TGTGCCAGCAGCTCATTGTCCCCCGGGTCTGGGGCCAACGTCCTGACTTTC. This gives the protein CASSSLSPGSGANVLTF.

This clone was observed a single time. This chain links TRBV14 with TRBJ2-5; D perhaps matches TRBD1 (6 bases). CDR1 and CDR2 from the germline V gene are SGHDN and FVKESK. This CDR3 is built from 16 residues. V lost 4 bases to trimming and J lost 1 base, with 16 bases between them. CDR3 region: CASSPGTRTLQETQYF. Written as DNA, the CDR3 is TGTGCCAGCAGCCCTGGGACACGCACCCTCCAAGAGACCCAGTACTTC.

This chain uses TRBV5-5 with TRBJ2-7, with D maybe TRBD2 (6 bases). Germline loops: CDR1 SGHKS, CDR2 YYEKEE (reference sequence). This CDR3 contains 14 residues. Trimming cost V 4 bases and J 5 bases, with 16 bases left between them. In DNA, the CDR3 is TGTGCCAGCAGCACCCCGCTAGCGCTCCACGAGCAGTACTTC. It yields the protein CASSTPLALHEQYF.

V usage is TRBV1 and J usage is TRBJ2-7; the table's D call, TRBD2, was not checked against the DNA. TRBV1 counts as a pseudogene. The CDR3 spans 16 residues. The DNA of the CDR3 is TGCACCAGCAGCCCCATTAGCGGGGGGGAATACTACGAGCAGTACTTC. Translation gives CTSSPISGGEYYEQYF.

This CDR3 is CASRQGQGQETQYF. The CDR3 nucleotides read TGTGCCAGCAGACAAGGACAGGGCCAAGAGACCCAGTACTTC. V is TRBV7-9 and J is TRBJ2-5, with TRBD1 matching over 8 bases. CDR3 length: 14 residues. CDR1 and CDR2 from the germline V gene are SEHNR and FQNEAQ (reference sequence). V dropped 6 bases and J dropped 1; count of bases not matched to a gene: 4.

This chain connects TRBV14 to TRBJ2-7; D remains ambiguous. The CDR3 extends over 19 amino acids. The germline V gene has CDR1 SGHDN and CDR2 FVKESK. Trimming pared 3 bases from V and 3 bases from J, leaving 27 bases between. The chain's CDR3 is CASSHLPGRSQTEDYEQYF. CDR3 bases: TGTGCCAGCAGCCATTTGCCCGGCAGATCGCAAACCGAGGACTACGAGCAGTACTTC.

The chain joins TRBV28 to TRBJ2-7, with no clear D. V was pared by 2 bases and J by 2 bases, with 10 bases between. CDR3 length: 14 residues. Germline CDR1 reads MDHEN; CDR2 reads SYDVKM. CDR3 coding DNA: TGTGCCAGCAGTTTAGGTCGCCCTACCTACGAGCAGTACTTC. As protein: CASSLGRPTYEQYF.

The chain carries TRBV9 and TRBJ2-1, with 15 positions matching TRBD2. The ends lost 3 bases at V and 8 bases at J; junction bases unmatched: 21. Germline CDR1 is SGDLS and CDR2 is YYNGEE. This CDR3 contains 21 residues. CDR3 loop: CASSADRPGLAGGEYKDEQFF. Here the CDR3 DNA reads TGTGCCAGCAGCGCAGACCGACCAGGACTAGCGGGAGGGGAGTACAAAGATGAGCAGTTCTTC.

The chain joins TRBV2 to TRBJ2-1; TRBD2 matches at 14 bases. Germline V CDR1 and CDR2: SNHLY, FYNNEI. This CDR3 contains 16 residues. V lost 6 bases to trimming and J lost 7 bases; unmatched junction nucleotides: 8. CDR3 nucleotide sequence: TGTGCCAGCAGGGAGAAGGGACTAGCGGGAGAAAATGAGCAGTTCTTC. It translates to CASREKGLAGENEQFF.

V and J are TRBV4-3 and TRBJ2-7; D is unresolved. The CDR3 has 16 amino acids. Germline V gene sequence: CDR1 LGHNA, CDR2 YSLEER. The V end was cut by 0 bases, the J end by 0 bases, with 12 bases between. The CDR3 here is CASSQEFATSSYEQYF. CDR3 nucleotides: TGCGCCAGCAGCCAAGAGTTTGCCACGAGCTCCTACGAGCAGTACTTC.

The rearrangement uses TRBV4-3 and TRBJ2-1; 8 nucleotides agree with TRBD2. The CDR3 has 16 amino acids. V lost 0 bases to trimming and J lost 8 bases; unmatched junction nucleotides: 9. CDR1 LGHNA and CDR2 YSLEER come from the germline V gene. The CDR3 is CASSQDLGGGLHEQFF. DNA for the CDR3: TGCGCCAGCAGCCAAGATTTGGGCGGGGGGCTCCATGAGCAGTTCTTC.

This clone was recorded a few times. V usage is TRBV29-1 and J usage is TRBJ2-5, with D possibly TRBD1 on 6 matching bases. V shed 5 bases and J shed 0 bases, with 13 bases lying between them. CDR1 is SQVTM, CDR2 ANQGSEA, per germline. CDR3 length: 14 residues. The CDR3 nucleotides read TGCAGCGTTCGGTCAGGGGTATACCAAGAGACCCAGTACTTC. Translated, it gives CSVRSGVYQETQYF.

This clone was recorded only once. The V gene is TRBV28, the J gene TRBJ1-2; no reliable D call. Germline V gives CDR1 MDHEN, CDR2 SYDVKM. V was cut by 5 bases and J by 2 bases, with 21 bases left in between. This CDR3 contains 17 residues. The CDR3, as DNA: TGTGCCAGCAGTGCCCCGGCGGGTTTGGGTAGGAACTATGGCTACACCTTC. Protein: CASSAPAGLGRNYGYTF.

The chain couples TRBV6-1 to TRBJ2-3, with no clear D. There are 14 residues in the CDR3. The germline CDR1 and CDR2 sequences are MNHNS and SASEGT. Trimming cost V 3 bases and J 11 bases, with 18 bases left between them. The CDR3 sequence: CASSDPRFWNLQYF. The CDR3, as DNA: TGTGCCAGCAGTGATCCTAGATTTTGGAACCTGCAGTATTTT.

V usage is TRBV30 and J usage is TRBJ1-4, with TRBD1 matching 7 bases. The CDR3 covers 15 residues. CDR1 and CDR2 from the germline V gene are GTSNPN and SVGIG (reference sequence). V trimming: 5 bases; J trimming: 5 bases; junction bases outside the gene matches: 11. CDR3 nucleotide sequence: TGTGCCTGGGCACTATCGGACAGGTTCAATGAAAAACTGTTTTTT. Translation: CAWALSDRFNEKLFF.

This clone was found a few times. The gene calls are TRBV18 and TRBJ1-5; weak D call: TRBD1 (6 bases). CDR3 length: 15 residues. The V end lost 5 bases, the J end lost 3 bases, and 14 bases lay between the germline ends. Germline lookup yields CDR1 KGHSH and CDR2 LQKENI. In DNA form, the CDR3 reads TGTGCCAGCTCAGGTGAAGGACAGAACAATCAGCCCCAGCATTTT. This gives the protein CASSGEGQNNQPQHF.